These 27 T cell receptor beta chains originate from one sample sequenced in a study of cytomegalovirus exposure and HLA in healthy donors. 60 Vbeta and 13 Jbeta primers were used in PCR. Measured with immunoSEQ multiplex PCR; TCRdb has only the in-frame clones, and not every one. In the table there are under 150,000 clones, about 80% of which are singletons. The source material was PBMCs. The receptors here all came from a woman aged 50 to 60 in good health and CMV-seropositive.

The rearrangement links TRBV19 to TRBJ2-1; TRBD1 matches 7 bases. Looked up from germline, CDR1 is LNHDA and CDR2 is SQIVND (reference sequence). Germline trimming cut 6 bases from V and 1 base from J; bases unmatched to any gene: 6. This CDR3 comprises 15 residues. CDR3 sequence reads: CASRRQGRSYNEQFF. CDR3 coding DNA: TGTGCCAGTAGAAGACAGGGTCGGTCCTACAATGAGCAGTTCTTC.

The V call is TRBV5-6, the J call TRBJ1-2; 7 bases are a match to TRBD1. V lost 5 bases and J lost 5; bases outside the gene matches: 9. CDR1 is SGHDT, CDR2 YYEEEE, per germline. This CDR3 has 14 amino acids. CDR3: CASSFEQTGYGYTF. The CDR3 bases are TGTGCCAGCAGTTTTGAACAGACAGGGTATGGCTACACCTTC.

This clone was seen a handful of times. The chain carries TRBV2 and TRBJ2-5; 7 positions agree with TRBD1. CDR3 length equals 14 residues. Germline values: CDR1 SNHLY, CDR2 FYNNEI. Germline trimming cut 5 bases from V and 5 bases from J; bases unmatched to any gene: 8. The CDR3 loop is CASSKAGGEETQYF. The CDR3 nucleotides read TGTGCCAGCAGTAAGGCAGGGGGTGAGGAGACCCAGTACTTC. The full variable domain, with the rest looked up from reference TRBV2 and TRBJ2-5, is EPEVTQTPSHQVTQMGQEVILRCVPISNHLYFYWYRQILGQKVEFLVSFYNNEISEKSEIFDDQFSVERPDGSNFTLKIRSTKLEDSAMYFCASSKAGGEETQYFGPGTRLLVL.

V and J are TRBV25-1 and TRBJ2-1; 10 nucleotides agree with TRBD2. The V gene's germline CDR1 is MGHDK and CDR2 SYGVNS. The CDR3 has 16 amino acids. V gave up 2 bases and J gave up 8 bases; unmatched junction bases: 9. CDR3 nucleotide sequence: TGTGCCAGCAGTGAACTAAGCGGGGGGGCCTGGCATGAGCAGTTCTTC. It yields the protein CASSELSGGAWHEQFF.

This sequence joins TRBV9 and TRBJ1-4; the match to TRBD1 covers 9 bases. V was clipped by 3 bases and J by 7 bases; unmatched bases: 16. The CDR3 runs to 18 residues. Germline CDR1 reads SGDLS; CDR2 reads YYNGEE. CDR3 protein: CASSASPRSRTGVEKLFF. The CDR3 region has the DNA TGTGCCAGCAGCGCTAGCCCCAGATCGAGGACAGGGGTTGAAAAACTGTTTTTT.

This clone was seen a handful of times. This chain connects TRBV19 to TRBJ2-3; 12 bases map to TRBD2. The CDR3 has 16 amino acids. V lost 6 bases and J lost 4; bases outside the gene matches: 8. Per germline, CDR1 LNHDA and CDR2 SQIVND (reference sequence). In DNA, the CDR3 is TGTGCCAGTAGCCCACTGACTAGCGGGGGCCCAGATACGCAGTATTTT. It translates to CASSPLTSGGPDTQYF.

The chain links TRBV2 to TRBJ2-1; 11 nucleotides line up with TRBD1. Germline CDR1 reads SNHLY; CDR2 reads FYNNEI. V lost 6 bases, J lost 1 base, and 11 bases stayed unmatched. The CDR3 spans 18 residues. The DNA of the CDR3 is TGTGCCAGCAGGACGCCTCTCGGGACAGGGGGGTCCTACAATGAGCAGTTCTTC. It is translated as CASRTPLGTGGSYNEQFF.

This clone showed up just a few times. The V gene is TRBV10-3, the J gene TRBJ1-3; TRBD1 matches 7 bases. V was pared by 6 bases and J by 0 bases, with 2 bases of the junction left unmatched. The length of the CDR3 is 14 residues. Germline-derived CDR1 and CDR2 are ENHRY and SYGVKD. CDR3 in DNA: TGTGCCATCAGGGGACAGATCTCTGGAAACACCATATATTTT. This codes for CAIRGQISGNTIYF.

This chain uses TRBV5-1 with TRBJ2-5, with TRBD1 matching 7 bases. The J call may not be correct, given that the DNA end is closer to TRBJ2-7. Germline V lookup: CDR1 SGHRS, CDR2 YFSETQ. The CDR3 runs to 17 residues. CDR3 nucleotides: TGCGCCAGCAGCTTGGCGGTACTACAGGGGCGGACCTACGAGCAGTACTTC. This translates into CASSLAVLQGRTYEQYF.

The chain has TRBV6-5 and TRBJ2-2; 7 bases are a match to TRBD2. The germline V gene has CDR1 MNHEY and CDR2 SVGAGI. This CDR3 spans 15 amino acids. Losses at the gene ends were 4 bases for V and 5 bases for J; bases not matched to a gene: 7. CDR3: CASSWSREWTGELFF. CDR3 in DNA: TGTGCCAGCAGTTGGTCGCGGGAGTGGACCGGGGAGCTGTTTTTT.

The genes are TRBV5-1 and TRBJ2-5; D gene ambiguous. The CDR3 runs to 16 residues. Germline V gene lookup returns CDR1 SGHRS and CDR2 YFSETQ. With 0 bases removed from V and 1 base from J, the gap between germline ends came to 13 bases. The CDR3 sequence: CASSLERIMTQETQYF. Here the CDR3 DNA reads TGCGCCAGCAGCTTGGAGAGGATAATGACCCAAGAGACCCAGTACTTC.

This chain links TRBV25-1 with TRBJ1-2; perhaps TRBD1 as D (5 bases). The CDR3 loop spans 13 amino acids. Germline values: CDR1 MGHDK, CDR2 SYGVNS. V was pared by 4 bases and J by 7 bases, with 13 bases between. CDR3 residues: CASSAQGASGYTF. CDR3 sequence (DNA): TGTGCCAGCAGTGCCCAGGGCGCGAGTGGCTACACCTTC.

The rearrangement uses TRBV30 and TRBJ1-6; TRBD1 matches 7 bases. Germline V lookup: CDR1 GTSNPN, CDR2 SVGIG (reference sequence). The CDR3 length is 13 residues. J gave up 6 bases and V 4 bases, and 3 bases lay outside the gene matches. The CDR3 reads CAWNRQGNSPLHF. The DNA of the CDR3 is TGTGCCTGGAACCGACAGGGTAATTCACCCCTCCACTTT.

In its sample, this clone was seen a few times. The gene calls are TRBV6-5 and TRBJ1-4; 7 nucleotides match TRBD1. The junction had 9 bases not matched to a gene; V was cut back by 2 bases and J by 6 bases. Germline loops: CDR1 MNHEY, CDR2 SVGAGI. The CDR3 contains 16 residues. CDR3 DNA: TGTGCCAGCAGTTACACATACAGGGGCTCTTATGAAAAACTGTTTTTT. It encodes CASSYTYRGSYEKLFF.

V usage is TRBV20-1 and J usage is TRBJ1-1; D is unclear. The CDR3 covers 10 residues. Deletions cut 5 bases from V and 7 bases from J, with 8 bases between. CDR1 is DFQATT, CDR2 SNEGSKA, per germline (reference sequence). CDR3 loop: CSAATDEAFF. As DNA, the CDR3 is TGCAGTGCTGCCACAGATGAAGCTTTCTTT.

This clone was counted only a few times. This sequence joins TRBV12-5 and TRBJ1-1; 11 bases fit TRBD1. CDR1 and CDR2 (germline): LGHNT, FRNRAP. Unmatched junction bases numbered 2, after V lost 4 bases and J lost 1 base. The CDR3 sequence is 15 residues long. CDR3 region: CASGSGTGGNTEAFF. CDR3 coding DNA: TGTGCTAGTGGTTCGGGGACAGGGGGGAACACTGAAGCTTTCTTT.

The chain combines TRBV4-1 with TRBJ1-1; no firm D call. The ends were cut back, 1 base at V and 3 bases at J, with 12 bases in the middle. The germline V gene encodes CDR1 MGHRA and CDR2 YSYEKL. This CDR3 is 15 amino acids long. CDR3 amino acids: CASSQGRFLDTEAFF. In DNA form, the CDR3 reads TGCGCCAGCAGCCAAGGGCGGTTCTTGGACACTGAAGCTTTCTTT.

The chain recombines TRBV18 with TRBJ2-3; D may be TRBD2 (5 bases). Germline V gives CDR1 KGHSH, CDR2 LQKENI. V was clipped by 2 bases and J by 1 base, with 7 bases between them. CDR3 size: 14 residues. CDR3 coding DNA: TGTGCCAGCTCACCAAGGACTCGCACAGATACGCAGTATTTT. Its translation: CASSPRTRTDTQYF.

The chain is built from TRBV7-2 and TRBJ2-5, with D maybe TRBD2 (6 bases). Germline CDR1 is SGHTA and CDR2 is FQGNSA. V shed 5 bases and J shed 0 bases, with 13 bases lying between them. This CDR3 has 15 amino acids. CDR3 residues: CASSLNGGHQETQYF. The CDR3 DNA is TGTGCCAGCAGCCTAAACGGGGGACACCAAGAGACCCAGTACTTC.

The chain carries TRBV27 and TRBJ2-1, with D possibly TRBD1 on 5 matching bases. The germline V and J ends were trimmed by 5 bases and 0 bases, with 11 bases remaining between them. The CDR3 runs 15 residues. The V gene's germline CDR1 is MNHEY and CDR2 SMNVEV (reference sequence). The CDR3 nucleotides are TGTGCCAGCAGTCACGACAGTCCCTCCTACAATGAGCAGTTCTTC. It yields the protein CASSHDSPSYNEQFF.

The CDR3 reads CASSPPGGGTSDTQYF. In DNA, the CDR3 is TGTGCCAGCAGCCCACCGGGCGGTGGGACTTCAGATACGCAGTATTTT. The J gene is TRBJ2-3, the V gene TRBV7-8; D might be TRBD2 (6 bases). The CDR3 covers 16 residues. Germline values: CDR1 SGHVS, CDR2 FQNEAQ. V lost 5 bases to trimming and J lost 4 bases, with 19 bases between them.

This clone was counted a single time. This sequence joins TRBV9 and TRBJ2-1; TRBD2 might be the D (6 bases). Germline V gene lookup returns CDR1 SGDLS and CDR2 YYNGEE. The V end was cut by 3 bases, the J end by 0 bases, with 13 bases between. The CDR3 loop spans 16 amino acids. CDR3 loop: CASSGSGVGSYNEQFF. The CDR3 coding sequence is TGTGCCAGCAGCGGGTCGGGAGTTGGCTCCTACAATGAGCAGTTCTTC.

The chain joins TRBV5-4 to TRBJ2-5, with TRBD2 as a possible D gene (6 bases). The CDR3 is 13 amino acids. V dropped 3 bases and J dropped 5 bases, with 11 bases sitting between them. In germline, CDR1 is SGHNT, CDR2 YYREEE (reference sequence). The CDR3 spells CASSWRGGETQYF. CDR3 bases: TGTGCCAGCAGCTGGCGGGGTGGGGAGACCCAGTACTTC.

The chain carries TRBV4-2 and TRBJ2-7; 7 bases agree with TRBD1. J was trimmed by 0 bases and V by 2 bases; bases with no gene match: 1. The CDR3 runs 14 residues. The germline gives CDR1 LGHNA, CDR2 YNFKEQ. The CDR3 nucleotides read TGTGCCAGCAGCCAATGGGACAGCTCCTACGAGCAGTACTTC. This sequence encodes CASSQWDSSYEQYF.

The chain uses TRBV19 and TRBJ2-2, with TRBD2 identical over 11 bases. Per the germline V gene, CDR1 is LNHDA and CDR2 is SQIVND (reference sequence). The CDR3 is 14 residues long. Germline trimming cut 11 bases from V and 4 bases from J; bases unmatched to any gene: 6. This CDR3 reads CAGGTSGSTGELFF. The CDR3 bases are TGTGCCGGGGGGACTAGCGGATCCACCGGGGAGCTGTTTTTT.

The rearrangement links TRBV5-1 to TRBJ1-3; 7 positions match TRBD1. The germline V gene encodes CDR1 SGHRS and CDR2 YFSETQ. The CDR3 loop spans 15 amino acids. After removal of 4 bases from V and 0 bases from J, the junction contained 4 bases not matched to a gene. The CDR3 nucleotides are TGCGCCAGCAGCCAGACAGGGATCTCTGGAAACACCATATATTTT. Protein product: CASSQTGISGNTIYF.

The sample holds one count of this clone. This rearrangement joins TRBV4-2 to TRBJ2-7; 10 bases are shared with TRBD2. V trimming: 0 bases; J trimming: 6 bases; junction bases outside the gene matches: 8. The CDR3 is 16 amino acids. The germline CDR1 and CDR2 sequences are LGHNA and YNFKEQ. CDR3 DNA: TGTGCCAGCAGCCAAGAGGGGAGCGGGAGGGCCTCCGAGCAGTACTTC. Residues: CASSQEGSGRASEQYF.